This T cell receptor beta chain was recovered during a study of CD8+CD57+ T cells in acquired aplastic anemia (dated by TCRdb to 2016 to 2019). For the wider study: DNA extracted from sorted CD4+ and CD8+ cells had a mean of roughly 3.4 ug, with a range of roughly 0.2 to 27.4 ug. CD8+CD57+ expansion was defined as a frequency above the mean frequency observed in healthy subjects.

Notes on this clonotype: The antigen this receptor binds is unknown. Base qualities are missing; no much larger clone stands one base away.

Broad study findings and their caveats: Over 25 CD8+ CDR3 sequences were found in both patients and controls but appeared to be highly expressed in patients and within the immunodominant clones of the patients. CD8+ Simpson's diversity did not differ significantly between patients and healthy controls (P=0.060).

TCR beta VDJ combination and CDR3 sequence profiling used genomic DNA as the template. An Illumina HiSeq 2000 was used for TCR repertoire sequencing. Per the authors' processing: Repertoires were assessed using TRBV/TRBJ rearrangement plots, CDR3 size and DJ length profiles, and Simpson's diversity index. The most abundant DNA sequence in the deep sequencing data was defined as the immunodominant clone. CDR3 amino acid sequences were checked for sharing between subjects and were compared against published repertoires and the VDJdb database. The public reads were quality trimmed at Q25 with fastp and then assembled into clones with MiXCR by TCRdb, keeping productive beta chains. Rows merge per CDR3 protein into single entries with the most common DNA and genes. The V and J calls come from TCRdb's annotation, not from the publication. This sample is represented by roughly 180,000 distinct CDR3 sequences; roughly 65% of them were singletons. The top ten clones comprise roughly 46% of the sample.

Flow cytometry had shown CD8+CD57+ cell expansion in the patients selected for sequencing. All patients had severe acquired aplastic anemia diagnosed by International Study of Aplastic Anemia and Agranulocytosis and Camitta criteria. At the time blood was sampled, none of the patients had received any therapy. TCR repertoires of sorted CD4+ and CD8+ blood T cells from severe aplastic anemia patients and healthy subjects were deep-sequenced in the study. Patients were enrolled under clinicaltrials.gov protocols 00001620, 01623167, 00001397, 00071045, 00081523 and 00961064 in the USA. Ficoll-Paque density gradient centrifugation was used to isolate peripheral blood mononuclear cells. CD4+ and CD8+ T cells were sorted by FACS or magnetic beads before DNA extraction. The TCR originated in a human donor with aplastic anemia. The sequencing input was sorted CD4+, CD8+, or CD8+CD57+ T cells (not recorded which) from PBMCs.

The CDR3 region: CATSRDVGSGGFQETQYF. The DNA sequence reads TGTGCCACCAGCAGAGATGTCGGTAGCGGGGGCTTCCAAGAGACCCAGTACTTC. Here the chain combines TRBV15 and TRBJ2-5; 9 junctional bases match TRBD2. The germline V and J ends show losses of 0 bases and 1 base respectively, and no gene match explains 9 bases of the junction. The cysteine opens and the phenylalanine closes a CDR3 of 18 amino acids. Solely the CDR3 DNA is kept, with 54 bases framed from the first base. Per the germline V gene (reference sequence), LNHNV is the CDR1 and YYDKDF is the CDR2.